The 24 T cell receptor beta chains given below trace back to one sample, sequenced in a study of shared clonotypes between healthy human individuals. Some clones are missing from TCRdb's copy, which holds only in-frame ones; the method was immunoSEQ multiplex PCR. The table has 1,400,000 or so clones, approximately 98.5% seen once. The material sequenced was naive CD4+ T cells sorted from blood. Subset: CD45RA+ positively selected. The receptors derive from a man in his thirties or forties in good health.

The rearrangement uses TRBV19 and TRBJ2-2; D is possibly TRBD1 (6 bases). This CDR3 region has 15 residues. The V gene's germline CDR1 is LNHDA and CDR2 SQIVND (reference sequence). V was shortened by 4 bases and J by 5 bases, with 14 bases between the two germline ends. CDR3 DNA: TGTGCCAGTAGTAAACAGGGAAGTTGGACCGGGGAGCTGTTTTTT. It is translated as CASSKQGSWTGELFF.

With respect to this clone: Other DNA sequences in the same sample also yield this CDR3. The CDR3 bases are TGTGCCAGCAGCCCTGGAAGAAATCAGCCCCAGCATTTT. This gives the protein CASSPGRNQPQHF. This chain joins TRBV11-2 and TRBJ1-5; D is uncertain. CDR3 length: 13 amino acids. The germline CDR1 and CDR2 sequences are SGHAT and FQNNGV. V lost 5 bases, J lost 4 bases, and 9 bases lay in between.

CDR3 amino acids: CASSQFINSGRDTQYF. The CDR3 nucleotides read TGCGCCAGCAGCCAATTTATAAACAGTGGGCGGGATACGCAGTATTTT. The J gene is TRBJ2-3, the V gene TRBV4-1; D gene unclear. CDR1 and CDR2 from the germline V gene are MGHRA and YSYEKL. Trimming removed 2 bases from V and 6 bases from J, with 18 bases in between. There are 16 residues in the CDR3.

The J gene is TRBJ2-7, the V gene TRBV7-8; 14 positions match TRBD2. CDR3 length: 16 residues. The V segment lost 4 bases and the J segment 4 bases; nucleotides outside the gene matches: 6. In germline, CDR1 is SGHVS, CDR2 FQNEAQ. In DNA, the CDR3 is TGTGCCAGCAGCTCGGGACTAGCGGGAGCTTTTTACGAGCAGTACTTC. Translation: CASSSGLAGAFYEQYF.

For this clone: This sample also contains other DNA sequences that code for the same CDR3. V and J are TRBV5-1 and TRBJ1-1; TRBD1 agrees at 10 bases. CDR3 length: 13 amino acids. Germline V gene sequence: CDR1 SGHRS, CDR2 YFSETQ. V lost 5 bases to trimming and J lost 3 bases; unmatched junction nucleotides: 1. The CDR3 spells CASRGTGDTEAFF. In DNA form, the CDR3 reads TGCGCCAGCAGAGGGACAGGGGACACTGAAGCTTTCTTT.

Points on this clone: Other DNA sequences of this sample code for an identical CDR3. The J gene is TRBJ2-1, the V gene TRBV11-2, with 8 bases that match TRBD2. This CDR3 has 15 amino acids. Unmatched junction bases numbered 3, after V lost 1 base and J lost 4 bases. The germline V gene has CDR1 SGHAT and CDR2 FQNNGV. The CDR3 here is CASSLGTSSYNEQFF. The CDR3 DNA follows: TGTGCCAGCAGCTTAGGGACTAGCAGTTACAATGAGCAGTTCTTC.

The chain joins TRBV6-6 to TRBJ2-7; no firm D call. Trimming took off 6 bases at V and 0 bases at J, with 12 bases between the two ends. This CDR3 has 14 residues. Germline CDR1 MNHNY, CDR2 SVGAGI (reference sequence). Here the CDR3 reads CASSPRTSSYEQYF. CDR3 sequence (DNA): TGTGCCAGCAGCCCGAGAACCAGCTCCTACGAGCAGTACTTC.

The rearrangement links TRBV6-5 to TRBJ2-1; 8 nucleotides align to TRBD1. The CDR3 has 15 residues. Trimming cost V 5 bases and J 3 bases; bases outside gene matches: 6. Germline CDR1 reads MNHEY; CDR2 reads SVGAGI. In DNA form, the CDR3 reads TGTGCCAGCAGTCGTACAGGGGGGTACTACAATGAGCAGTTCTTC. Translation: CASSRTGGYYNEQFF.

V gene TRBV6-1 combines with J gene TRBJ2-1; D is ambiguous. Trimming shortened V by 9 bases and J by 2 bases, and 11 bases separated the two germline ends. The CDR3 has 13 amino acids. CDR1 and CDR2 (germline): MNHNS, SASEGT. The CDR3 protein is CASSDPPYNEQFF. CDR3 coding DNA: TGTGCCAGTTCGGACCCCCCCTACAATGAGCAGTTCTTC.

The gene calls are TRBV28 and TRBJ1-3; a weak D match, TRBD1 (5 bases). Trimming left V 7 bases short and J 0 bases short, with 13 bases between. The CDR3 spans 15 residues. Germline V gives CDR1 MDHEN, CDR2 SYDVKM. Here the CDR3 DNA reads TGTGCCAGCACCATAGGGGCGGGCTCTGGAAACACCATATATTTT. This translates into CASTIGAGSGNTIYF.

The CDR3 nucleotides read TGTGCCACCAGAGGCAGGGACACTGAAGCTTTCTTT. As protein: CATRGRDTEAFF. The chain joins TRBV15 to TRBJ1-1, with a weak D call TRBD1 (5 bases). Germline-derived CDR1 and CDR2 are LNHNV and YYDKDF (reference sequence). V gave up 6 bases and J gave up 3 bases, with 8 bases separating them. The CDR3 has 12 residues.

CDR3 DNA sequence: TGCAGCGTTGTGGTCGGGGACACTGAAGCTTTCTTT. Its translation: CSVVVGDTEAFF. V usage is TRBV29-1 and J usage is TRBJ1-1; D not certain. V lost 4 bases and J lost 3, with 9 bases in between. Germline assignment: CDR1 SQVTM and CDR2 ANQGSEA. The length of the CDR3 is 12 residues.

About this clone: The identical CDR3 is also encoded by other nucleotide sequences in the sample. The V gene is TRBV20-1, the J gene TRBJ2-1, with D perhaps being TRBD1 or TRBD2 (5 bases each). The CDR3 has 11 residues. Trimming removed 1 base from V and 9 bases from J, with 7 bases in between. CDR1 and CDR2 from the germline V gene are DFQATT and SNEGSKA (reference sequence). The CDR3 DNA is TGCAGTGCTAGAGCGGGGCCTGAGCAGTTCTTC. It specifies CSARAGPEQFF.

This chain links TRBV7-3 with TRBJ2-1, with 7 bases lining up with TRBD2. V was pared by 5 bases and J by 4 bases, with 8 bases of the junction left unmatched. The V gene's germline CDR1 is SGHTA and CDR2 FQGTGA. This CDR3 spans 15 amino acids. As DNA, the CDR3 is TGTGCCAGCAGCCAAGCGGGATCACGGTACAATGAGCAGTTCTTC. This gives the protein CASSQAGSRYNEQFF.

The V gene is TRBV15, the J gene TRBJ2-2, with TRBD2 as a possible D gene (6 bases). From germline, CDR1 is LNHNV and CDR2 YYDKDF (reference sequence). The CDR3 loop spans 16 amino acids. Trimming left V 0 bases short and J 1 base short, with 9 bases between. The CDR3 loop reads CATSRDPGVNTGELFF. The DNA for the CDR3 is TGTGCCACCAGCAGAGACCCGGGAGTGAACACCGGGGAGCTGTTTTTT. Combining the CDR3 with reference TRBV15 and TRBJ2-2 gives the whole variable domain DAMVIQNPRYQVTQFGKPVTLSCSQTLNHNVMYWYQQKSSQAPKLLFHYYDKDFNNEADTPDNFQSRRPNTSFCFLDIRSPGLGDTAMYLCATSRDPGVNTGELFFGEGSRLTVL.

This clone was observed a single time. The chain uses TRBV19 and TRBJ2-3; 10 bases map to TRBD2. This CDR3 spans 18 amino acids. V dropped 6 bases and J dropped 0; count of bases not matched to a gene: 12. From germline, CDR1 is LNHDA and CDR2 SQIVND (reference sequence). CDR3 loop: CASSREASGSPSTDTQYF. In DNA, the CDR3 is TGTGCCAGTAGCAGAGAAGCTAGCGGGAGTCCAAGCACAGATACGCAGTATTTT.

The chain carries TRBV4-1 and TRBJ2-7; D is undetermined. V lost 5 bases and J 1 base, leaving 21 bases between the germline ends. There are 17 residues in the CDR3. Germline lookup yields CDR1 MGHRA and CDR2 YSYEKL. The CDR3 spells CASSFLPTTALSYEQYF. CDR3 nucleotides: TGCGCCAGCAGCTTTCTACCAACGACCGCTCTATCCTACGAGCAGTACTTC.

The rearrangement joins TRBV18 to TRBJ2-3, with 14 bases matching TRBD2. The CDR3 has 19 residues. V lost 4 bases and J lost 6; bases outside the gene matches: 15. Germline lookup yields CDR1 KGHSH and CDR2 LQKENI. The CDR3 nucleotides read TGTGCCAGCTCACTCCTCCTCGGGACTAGCGGGAGTACGGCGGATACGCAGTATTTT. Translated, it gives CASSLLLGTSGSTADTQYF.

The chain employs TRBV4-2 and TRBJ1-1, with D hard to call. V was trimmed by 0 bases and J by 4 bases, leaving 9 bases between them. The germline V gene has CDR1 LGHNA and CDR2 YNFKEQ. There are 14 residues in the CDR3. The CDR3 reads CASSQDRRVTEAFF. CDR3 nucleotides: TGTGCCAGCAGCCAAGATCGAAGGGTCACTGAAGCTTTCTTT.

This sequence joins TRBV29-1 and TRBJ1-2; D gene unclear. Trimming took 5 bases from V and 5 from J, leaving 15 bases between them. The CDR3 length is 13 residues. CDR1 is SQVTM, CDR2 ANQGSEA, per germline. CDR3: CSVNLARHYGYTF. The CDR3 DNA reads TGCAGCGTTAATTTGGCCCGACATTATGGCTACACCTTC.

This chain uses TRBV7-9 with TRBJ2-3; D possibly uses TRBD1 or TRBD2 (5 bases each). V was trimmed by 5 bases and J by 8 bases, leaving 8 bases between them. Germline loops: CDR1 SEHNR, CDR2 FQNEAQ (reference sequence). The CDR3 has 11 amino acids. This CDR3 reads CASSPGTTQYF. DNA of the CDR3: TGTGCCAGCAGCCCGGGGACTACGCAGTATTTT.

The V and J genes are TRBV29-1 and TRBJ2-7, with 8 bases that match TRBD1. The germline gives CDR1 SQVTM, CDR2 ANQGSEA. The CDR3 is made up of 12 amino acids. Trimming removed 7 bases from V and 4 bases from J; junction bases left unmatched: 6. CDR3 nucleotides: TGCAGCGCGACAGGGGTTCGGTACGAGCAGTACTTC. It yields the protein CSATGVRYEQYF.

This clone has a single count. Other nucleotide sequences in the sample specify the same CDR3. The chain recombines TRBV29-1 with TRBJ2-7; maybe TRBD2 (6 bases). V was clipped by 4 bases and J by 0 bases, with 10 bases between them. The germline V gene encodes CDR1 SQVTM and CDR2 ANQGSEA. The CDR3 loop spans 13 amino acids. CDR3 amino acids: CSVVGRFSYEQYF. CDR3 coding DNA: TGCAGCGTTGTTGGGAGGTTCTCCTACGAGCAGTACTTC.

The chain has TRBV4-3 and TRBJ1-1, with D maybe TRBD1 (5 bases). Germline values: CDR1 LGHNA, CDR2 YSLEER. This CDR3 region has 12 residues. V was trimmed by 6 bases and J by 3 bases, leaving 8 bases between them. CDR3 sequence (DNA): TGCGCCAGCAGGGGACTATACACTGAAGCTTTCTTT. Protein sequence: CASRGLYTEAFF.